One TCR beta chain is described in this entry. The data were taken from a study of shared clonotypes between healthy human individuals. On the study more broadly: Those who served as donors were a couple of women and a few men between the ages of 18 and 49.

Researchers ran the assay at a deep level. An even split of each subset's genomic DNA across several immunoSEQ plates was performed. TCRdb's copy holds only in-frame clones and misses some; the assay was immunoSEQ multiplex PCR. The table lists around 500,000 clones, 79% of them singletons. Donation came from healthy HIV-negative adults that had no recent acute infections or vaccinations. The germline V gene encodes CDR1 MGHRA and CDR2 YSYEKL. The V gene end was trimmed by 3 bases and the J gene end by 7 bases; junction bases not matched to a gene: 6. The CDR3 runs to 14 residues. The sample comprised PBMCs. The rearrangement uses TRBV4-1 and TRBJ2-5, with TRBD2 matching 9 bases. This clonotype originated in a woman aged 40 to 49 in good health. Some clones in this sample may be carry-over from other donors' samples. CDR3 sequence (DNA): TGCGCCAGCAGCCAGACTAGCGGAGAGGGGACCCAGTACTTC. Protein sequence: CASSQTSGEGTQYF.